One sample yielded the 20 T cell receptor beta chains listed below, sequenced in a study of regulatory T cells in long-lasting Graves disease. Both iRepertoire HTBI primers and Arm-PCR of CDR3 regions were used to build the TCR beta libraries. From the multiplex PCR reads, TCRdb called clonotypes with MiXCR, one entry per CDR3 protein. The repertoire holds some 340,000 distinct CDR3 sequences, with 23% as singletons. Time point meaning: persistent/refractory GD, antithyroid drugs over 5 years with positive TRAb. RNA from PBMCs was the source of the TCR library. The sequences come from peripheral blood mononuclear cells (PBMCs), collected when the disease was refractory, from a patient treated with antithyroid drugs. Every receptor here comes from a woman in her thirties or forties with Graves disease.

This clonotype was found a few times. The chain joins TRBV15 to TRBJ1-3, with unresolved D. Germline loops: CDR1 LNHNV, CDR2 YYDKDF (reference sequence). The CDR3 runs to 17 residues. Trimming left V 3 bases short and J 0 bases short, with 15 bases between. This CDR3 reads CATSRAIQATSGNTIYF. DNA of the CDR3: TGTGCCACCAGCAGGGCTATTCAGGCTACCTCTGGAAACACCATATATTTT.

The rearrangement links TRBV7-9 to TRBJ2-5; maybe TRBD1 (6 bases). Trimming took off 6 bases at V and 5 bases at J, with 19 bases between the two ends. This CDR3 has 15 residues. Germline V gene sequence: CDR1 SEHNR, CDR2 FQNEAQ (reference sequence). The CDR3 is CASSHRTDDVETQYF. In nucleotides, the CDR3 is TGTGCCAGCAGTCATCGGACAGATGATGTGGAGACCCAGTACTTC.

V usage is TRBV28 and J usage is TRBJ2-1; D is unresolved. CDR3 length: 15 residues. V lost 10 bases and J lost 0, with 16 bases in between. Germline V gives CDR1 MDHEN, CDR2 SYDVKM. For the CDR3, the DNA is TGTGCCACCGATCTTACAAGCAGCTCCTACAATGAGCAGTTCTTC. This gives the protein CATDLTSSSYNEQFF.

This clonotype appeared many times. V and J are TRBV11-2 and TRBJ2-2; a possible D gene is TRBD1 (5 bases). The CDR3 totals 16 residues. Between the trimmed V and J ends, which lost 5 bases and 2 bases, there was a span of 15 bases. Germline loops: CDR1 SGHAT, CDR2 FQNNGV. The CDR3 protein is CASSLRQGPNTGELFF. The DNA for the CDR3 is TGTGCCAGCAGCCTCAGGCAGGGCCCAAACACCGGGGAGCTGTTTTTT. The complete variable domain, with remaining parts taken from reference TRBV11-2 and TRBJ2-2, reads EAGVAQSPRYKIIEKRQSVAFWCNPISGHATLYWYQQILGQGPKLLIQFQNNGVVDDSQLPKDRFSAERLKGVDSTLKIQPAKLEDSAVYLCASSLRQGPNTGELFFGEGSRLTVL.

In its sample, this clonotype was seen many times. The rearrangement links TRBV12-3 or TRBV12-4 to TRBJ1-6, with 8 bases identical to TRBD1. This CDR3 is 15 amino acids long. The V and J ends lost 0 bases and 7 bases, in that order; junction bases with no gene match: 2. CDR3 region: CASSLAPGGNSPLHF. The CDR3 nucleotides are TGTGCCAGCAGTTTAGCCCCAGGGGGCAATTCACCCCTCCACTTT.

This clonotype has ten or more counts. The chain employs TRBV28 and TRBJ2-5; no firm D call. From germline, CDR1 is MDHEN and CDR2 SYDVKM. The CDR3 loop spans 14 amino acids. The V end lost 2 bases, the J end lost 4 bases, and 11 bases lay between the germline ends. The CDR3 protein is CASSLQWWGETQYF. The DNA of the CDR3 is TGTGCCAGCAGTTTACAGTGGTGGGGAGAGACCCAGTACTTC.

In DNA, the CDR3 is TGTGCCAGCAGCTTCCTCACTAGCGGAACAGCCAAAAACATTCAGTACTTC. The encoded protein is CASSFLTSGTAKNIQYF. J is TRBJ2-4 and V is TRBV7-2, with 8 bases fitting TRBD2. Trimming at V came to 3 bases and at J to 0 bases, leaving 7 bases not matched to a gene. The V gene's germline CDR1 is SGHTA and CDR2 FQGNSA. The CDR3 contains 17 residues.

The chain couples TRBV6-1 to TRBJ2-2, with no clear D. With 6 bases removed from V and 3 bases from J, the gap between germline ends came to 14 bases. Germline CDR1 MNHNS, CDR2 SASEGT. This CDR3 is 15 amino acids long. This CDR3 is CASRMDGYYTGELFF. CDR3 bases: TGTGCCAGCAGGATGGACGGCTACTACACCGGGGAGCTGTTTTTT.

This clonotype was counted many times. V gene TRBV28 combines with J gene TRBJ2-7; TRBD2 is a possible D gene (6 bases). The CDR3 is made up of 14 amino acids. The V end lost 8 bases, the J end lost 3 bases, and 17 bases lay between the germline ends. Germline-derived CDR1 and CDR2 are MDHEN and SYDVKM. CDR3 DNA: TGTGCCAGCCGTTCTTTTGGGGGGAGCTACGAGCAGTACTTC. Its protein is CASRSFGGSYEQYF.

The chain is built from TRBV10-2 and TRBJ2-7; a weak D match, TRBD2 (6 bases). This CDR3 comprises 18 residues. Between the trimmed V and J ends, which lost 6 bases and 0 bases, there was a span of 24 bases. Germline CDR1 is WSHSY and CDR2 is SAAADI. CDR3 in amino acids: CASSGVGGMSLSSYEQYF. CDR3 in DNA: TGCGCCAGCAGCGGGGTAGGCGGGATGTCCTTGAGCTCCTACGAGCAGTACTTC.

The J gene is TRBJ2-7, the V gene TRBV13, with 7 nucleotides matching TRBD1. This CDR3 has 14 residues. CDR1 is PRHDT, CDR2 FYEKMQ, per germline (reference sequence). Trimming took 5 bases from V and 3 from J; bases not matched to a gene: 7. CDR3 in amino acids: CASSTGTDLYEQYF. CDR3 nucleotides: TGTGCCAGCAGCACCGGGACAGATCTCTACGAGCAGTACTTC.

This clonotype was counted many times. The V and J genes are TRBV9 and TRBJ2-7, with D maybe TRBD2 (6 bases). Germline V lookup: CDR1 SGDLS, CDR2 YYNGEE. V was clipped by 1 base and J by 7 bases, with 21 bases between them. CDR3 length equals 16 residues. The CDR3 sequence: CASSVTGTPANGEQYF. CDR3 sequence (DNA): TGTGCCAGCAGCGTAACCGGGACTCCTGCCAATGGGGAGCAGTACTTC.

This clonotype was detected ten times or more. The J gene is TRBJ2-5, the V gene TRBV3-1; TRBD2 matches at 10 bases. Germline CDR1 is LGHDT and CDR2 is YNNKEL (reference sequence). V lost 3 bases to trimming and J lost 1 base; unmatched junction nucleotides: 5. The CDR3 totals 16 residues. The CDR3 DNA sequence: TGTGCCAGCAGCCACGGACTAGCGGTGAGCCAAGAGACCCAGTACTTC. Residues: CASSHGLAVSQETQYF.

This clonotype was counted only a few times. With a much larger clone just one base away, this may be a read error. The chain couples TRBV11-2 to TRBJ1-2; no clear D gene. The V and J ends lost 3 bases and 8 bases respectively, with 13 bases between them. Germline CDR1 reads SGHAT; CDR2 reads FQNNGV. The CDR3 runs 13 residues. CDR3 amino acids: CASSLLLHVGYTF. CDR3 DNA: TGTGCCAGCAGCTTGCTACTCCATGTAGGCTACACCTTC.

This clonotype showed up just a few times. V usage is TRBV2 and J usage is TRBJ2-7; TRBD2 matches at 11 bases. V dropped 6 bases and J dropped 1; count of bases not matched to a gene: 11. Germline CDR1 and CDR2: SNHLY and FYNNEI. The length of the CDR3 is 17 residues. The chain's CDR3 is CASSSHPGLADSYEQYF. The CDR3 DNA reads as TGTGCCAGCAGCTCACACCCGGGACTAGCGGATTCCTACGAGCAGTACTTC.

This clonotype has a count of ten or more. This chain connects TRBV20-1 to TRBJ1-5; 9 bases map to TRBD1. J lost 0 bases, V lost 0 bases, and 9 bases had no gene match. The CDR3 has 18 residues. The germline V gene encodes CDR1 DFQATT and CDR2 SNEGSKA (reference sequence). The CDR3 sequence: CSARDLQGAYNSNQPQHF. The CDR3 nucleotides read TGCAGTGCTAGAGATTTACAGGGGGCTTATAATAGCAATCAGCCCCAGCATTTT.

In its sample, this clonotype was seen many times. The J gene is TRBJ1-5, the V gene TRBV29-1; D is perhaps TRBD1 (6 bases). The length of the CDR3 is 12 residues. Per the germline V gene, CDR1 is SQVTM and CDR2 is ANQGSEA. V was clipped by 5 bases and J by 4 bases, with 9 bases between them. Here the CDR3 DNA reads TGCAGCGTTATTCAGGGGAATCAGCCCCAGCATTTT. Translation: CSVIQGNQPQHF.

Concerning this clonotype itself: The junction does not match germline at one end; this may be a read error. The rearrangement joins TRBV12-3 or TRBV12-4 to TRBJ1-1, with TRBD1 matching over 9 bases. The CDR3 length is 15 residues. The CDR3 region has the DNA TGTGCCAGCAGCCGTGAGACAGGGGGATTTGGGAAAGCTCTCTTT. Encoded protein: CASSRETGGFGKALF.

This clonotype was picked up one time. This chain connects TRBV7-2 to TRBJ2-1; TRBD2 matches 7 bases. Unmatched junction bases numbered 9, after V lost 3 bases and J lost 1 base. Germline V gives CDR1 SGHTA, CDR2 FQGNSA. The length of the CDR3 is 17 residues. The CDR3 DNA is TGTGCCAGCAGCTTTCGACTAGCATGGGAGTCCTACAATGAGCAGTTCTTC. It is translated as CASSFRLAWESYNEQFF.

The chain employs TRBV7-3 and TRBJ2-5; TRBD2 agrees at 9 bases. V gave up 2 bases and J gave up 1 base; unmatched junction bases: 8. Germline CDR1 reads SGHTA; CDR2 reads FQGTGA. This CDR3 spans 17 amino acids. The DNA of the CDR3 is TGTGCCAGCAGCTTAGGGAAGACTAGCGGATTCCAAGAGACCCAGTACTTC. This encodes CASSLGKTSGFQETQYF. Based on the CDR3 plus reference TRBV7-3 and TRBJ2-5, the full variable domain is GAGVSQTPSNKVTEKGKYVELRCDPISGHTALYWYRQSLGQGPEFLIYFQGTGAADDSGLPNDRFFAVRPEGSVSTLKIQRTERGDSAVYLCASSLGKTSGFQETQYFGPGTRLLVL.